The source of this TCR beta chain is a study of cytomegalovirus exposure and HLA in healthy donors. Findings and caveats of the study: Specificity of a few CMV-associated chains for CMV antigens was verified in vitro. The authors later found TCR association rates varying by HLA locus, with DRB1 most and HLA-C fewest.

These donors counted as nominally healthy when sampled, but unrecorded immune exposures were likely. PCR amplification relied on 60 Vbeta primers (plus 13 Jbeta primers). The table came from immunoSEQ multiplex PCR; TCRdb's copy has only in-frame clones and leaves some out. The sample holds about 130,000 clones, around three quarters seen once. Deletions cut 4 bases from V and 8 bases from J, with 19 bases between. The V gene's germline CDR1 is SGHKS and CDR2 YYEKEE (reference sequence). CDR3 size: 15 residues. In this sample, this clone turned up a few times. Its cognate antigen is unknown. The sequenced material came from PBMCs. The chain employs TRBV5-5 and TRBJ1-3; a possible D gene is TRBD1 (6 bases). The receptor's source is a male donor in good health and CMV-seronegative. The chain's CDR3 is CASSLAWGQGHTIYF. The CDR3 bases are TGTGCCAGCAGCCTAGCTTGGGGGCAGGGGCACACCATATATTTT.